The T cell receptor beta chain described here comes from a study of a mutant IDH1 vaccine in newly diagnosed glioma. Study-level background: Vaccinations, eight in total, occurred in weeks 1, 3, 5, 7, 11, 15, 19, 23. First vaccine doses came 4-6 weeks after radiotherapy alone, or with temozolomide cycles. Treated patients showed a male proportion of around 62%, a female proportion of approximately 38%, and a mean age of around 39 years. Before enrollment, patients got radiotherapy alone, temozolomide alone, or mostly the combination.

The table came from immunoSEQ multiplex PCR; TCRdb's copy has only in-frame clones and leaves some out. The table has approximately 60,000 clones, roughly 81% seen once. Germline lookup yields CDR1 GTSNPN and CDR2 SVGIG (reference sequence). The trim removed 5 bases at V and 7 bases at J, leaving 9 bases unmatched. This CDR3 is built from 14 residues. This sample's time point: week 23, last vaccination. Alongside topical imiquimod, each dose of vaccine comprised 300 ug of mutant IDH1 20-mer peptide. Comments on this clone: What it binds is unknown.

This TCR was recovered from a woman in her thirties or forties with glioma. Some clones in this sample may be carry-over from other donors' samples. The rearrangement links TRBV30 to TRBJ1-2, with 11 bases aligning to TRBD1. The source was PBMCs, collected from a glioma patient whose treatment included an IDH1 peptide vaccine. The CDR3: CAWVRTGGMGGYTF. Here the CDR3 DNA reads TGTGCCTGGGTTCGGACAGGGGGCATGGGTGGCTACACCTTC.